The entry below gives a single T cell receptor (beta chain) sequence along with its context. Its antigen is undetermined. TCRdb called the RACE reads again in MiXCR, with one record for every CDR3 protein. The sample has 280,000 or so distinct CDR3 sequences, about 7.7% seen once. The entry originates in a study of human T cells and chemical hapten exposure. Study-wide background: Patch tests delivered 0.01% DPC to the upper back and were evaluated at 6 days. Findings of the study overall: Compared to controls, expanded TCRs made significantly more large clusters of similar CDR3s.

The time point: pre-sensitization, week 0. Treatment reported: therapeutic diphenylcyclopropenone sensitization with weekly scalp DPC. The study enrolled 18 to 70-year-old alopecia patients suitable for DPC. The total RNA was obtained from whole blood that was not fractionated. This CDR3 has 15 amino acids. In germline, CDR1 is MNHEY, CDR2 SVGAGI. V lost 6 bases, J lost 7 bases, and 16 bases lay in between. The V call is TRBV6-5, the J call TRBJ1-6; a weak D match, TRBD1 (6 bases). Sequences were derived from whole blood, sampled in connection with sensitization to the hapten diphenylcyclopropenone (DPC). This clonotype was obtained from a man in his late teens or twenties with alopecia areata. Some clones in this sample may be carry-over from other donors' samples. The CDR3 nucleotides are TGTGCCAGCAGCCGAGACAGGTCCAGAAATTCACCCCTCCACTTT. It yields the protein CASSRDRSRNSPLHF.